The present TCR beta chain was sequenced within a study of tumor-infiltrating lymphocytes in oesophageal squamous cell carcinoma. TCRdb re-called the PCR reads with MiXCR, one entry per CDR3 protein. There are some 15,000 distinct CDR3 sequences in the sample; around 51% occur only once, and more than 35% lies in the top ten. The TCR sequence derives from a female donor with esophageal squamous cell carcinoma. Sample: esophageal tumor tissue.

CDR3 nucleotides: TGTGCCAGCAGTCCGGGGACTACCGGGGGATACACAGATACGCAGTATTTT. Translated: CASSPGTTGGYTDTQYF. J is TRBJ2-3 and V is TRBV28, with 7 bases fitting TRBD2. Germline CDR1 is MDHEN and CDR2 is SYDVKM. This CDR3 region has 17 residues. V lost 5 bases to trimming and J lost 2 bases; unmatched junction nucleotides: 13.